The TCR beta chain described here comes from a study of T cell responses to AZD1222 COVID-19 vaccine (dated by TCRdb to about 2021). About the investigation overall: A total of under 250 trial participants underwent TCR sequencing, of whom approximately 200 had received two doses of AZD1222 and approximately 25 had received two doses of the MenACWY control vaccine. Trial participants were enrolled into age subgroups of 18-55, 56-69 and 70-plus years, which contained around 140, 26 and 57 TCR-sequenced participants, respectively. Results and caveats for the whole study, not just this receptor: Participants were mostly white British, with more females than males. The authors suggested clonal diversity may have been underestimated. No day 14 peak-response samples were available, so repertoires were characterized only after the peak T cell response. Conclusions about previously exposed vaccinees are limited, since just a handful of AZD1222 recipients were seropositive for SARS-CoV-2 at baseline. After two AZD1222 doses, spike-specific TCR breadth and depth were significantly higher than at day 0 and than in MenACWY recipients. In the small 56-69-year group, the increase in depth fell short of significance, most likely because of low power. The whole spike protein was spanned by vaccine-associated CD4 TCRs, and dominant responses were seen in regions 160-218 and 743-854. Nearly half of unique spike-specific TCRs reportedly recognized epitopes outside regions mutated in the B.1.351 and B.1.1.7 variants.

The CDR3 regions of human TCRbeta chains were analyzed by immunosequencing. The paper's processing steps were these. TCRs in the repertoires were compared against a reference library of SARS-CoV-2-specific TCRs that had been generated with the MIRA antigen-specificity platform. Breadth meant the fraction of unique TCRs that were SARS-CoV-2-associated, whereas depth meant the fraction of total T cells that were SARS-CoV-2-associated. Using the MIRA data, every spike-specific TCR was mapped to the spike region that the TCR reacted to and assigned to either a CD4 or a CD8 class. Log10-transformed breadth and depth values were compared by one-way ANOVA with Sidak's multiple comparisons tests. TCRdb stores this immuneACCESS table with in-frame sequences only. Part of the clones is absent; in the studies checked, under half of the shortfall reflects unresolved V genes, and no reason is known for the rest. V, J and clone size derive from that table, while D and trimming were established from the DNA sequence. The sample table shows 100,000 to 120,000 clones, and 70% to 90% are seen once. The ten largest clones represent about 16% of the sample.

Taken with the paper, the label for time point translates to: about 28 days (+/-7) after the second vaccine dose. AZD1222 recipients given second doses at about 4 weeks or at about 12 weeks were pooled, since spike-specific TCR depth and breadth were not found to differ between the two schedules. Vaccinee samples came from UK trials COV001 and COV002, including a single-blind randomized controlled phase 2/3 trial of AZD1222 (ChAdOx1 nCoV-19) in healthy adults. For TCRbeta chain sequencing, PBMC samples were collected from trial participants at day 0 and at day 28 after the second dose. Turning to this clone: Its recognized antigen is unknown. The input lacks base qualities; no much larger clone sits a single base away.

This clonotype was obtained from an adult who received the AZD1222 COVID-19 vaccine. Sequencing used peripheral blood, obtained 28 days after the second AZD1222 dose.

The DNA sequence reads TGTGCCAGCAGCTGGGGACAGGGCGATTCACCCCTCCACTTT. It is translated as CASSWGQGDSPLHF. The rearrangement joined TRBV7-9 to TRBJ1-6; TRBD1 agrees with 9 junctional bases. Taken from the germline V gene (reference sequence), the CDR1 and CDR2 loops are SEHNR and FQNEAQ. Trimming accounts for 4 bases at V and 8 bases at J, while the number of junction bases matched to no gene is 3. The CDR3 numbers 14 residues from cysteine through phenylalanine. Solely the CDR3 DNA is kept, with 42 bases framed from the first base. Full variable domain (CDR3 extended with the reference TRBV7-9 and TRBJ1-6 proteins): DTGVSQNPRHKITKRGQNVTFRCDPISEHNRLYWYRQTLGQGPEFLTYFQNEAQLEKSRLLSDRFSAERPKGSFSTLEIQRTEQGDSAMYLCASSWGQGDSPLHFGNGTRLTVT.